The rows below give T cell receptor beta chains drawn from one sample of a study of ipilimumab plus nivolumab after autologous stem cell transplantation. Profiled with immunoSEQ multiplex PCR; TCRdb holds only in-frame clones, not every one. Of about 40,000 clones listed, 85% to 95% were seen once; the top ten hold 0.75% to 1%. Sequenced here: PBMCs, sampled in a trial of ipilimumab plus nivolumab as post-transplant consolidation. The origin of the receptors is a male donor with multiple myeloma. The CDR3 runs from the conserved cysteine through the conserved F or W. Each record gives: clone size, V gene, CDR3 protein. The size of a clone is reported for some rows only, either as once, few or many, or as a class for expanded clones.

size: -
V: TRBV30
CDR3: CAWSALVGISEAFF

size: -
V: TRBV28
CDR3: CASSLYTGNTEAFF

size: -
V: TRBV7-2
CDR3: CASSLSGGSQETQYF

size: -
V: TRBV9
CDR3: CASSVAEGAYTEAFF

size: -
V: TRBV5-1
CDR3: CASSLAGLGDSEQYF

size: -
V: TRBV10-3
CDR3: CAIGGQGWNQPQHF

size: -
V: TRBV12-5
CDR3: CASGWVGQGAYNEQFF

size: -
V: TRBV2
CDR3: CASRGGTGGFNEQFF

size: -
V: TRBV7-2
CDR3: CASSLRPRTRTYNEQFF

size: -
V: TRBV12-5
CDR3: CASGLLAGELFF

size: -
V: TRBV11-1
CDR3: CASSPRGGRSGEQYF

size: -
V: TRBV4-1
CDR3: CASSHDSGRANTGELFF

size: -
V: TRBV9
CDR3: CASSVDGGTGNTIYF

size: -
V: TRBV7-2
CDR3: CASSDPPGLETQYF

size: -
V: TRBV7-2
CDR3: CASSFTREETQYF

size: -
V: TRBV7-3
CDR3: CASSLIGGRGNQETQYF

size: -
V: TRBV7-2
CDR3: CASSLLAGGSTDTQYF

size: -
V: TRBV6-5
CDR3: CASSYNWQGVAEAFF

size: few
V: TRBV7-2
CDR3: CASSLAGGRVDEQFF

size: -
V: TRBV5-5
CDR3: CASSLVAGSYGYTF

size: -
V: TRBV11-2
CDR3: CASSLGRASSYEQYF

size: -
V: TRBV28
CDR3: CASSFIRGRREQFF

size: -
V: TRBV18
CDR3: CASSPRAGAPYEQYF

size: -
V: TRBV5-5
CDR3: CASSFTRSSTDTQYF

size: -
V: TRBV5-1
CDR3: CASSPRTANYGYTF

size: -
V: TRBV7-2
CDR3: CASSLFIRGTGRNTIYF

size: -
V: TRBV28
CDR3: CASSFRHAKAAQPQHF

size: -
V: TRBV7-9
CDR3: CASSLKNWWSTDTQYF

size: -
V: TRBV4-3
CDR3: CASSQDWAHSSYNEQFF

size: -
V: TRBV4-3
CDR3: CASSQDVGSSSYNEQFF

size: -
V: TRBV19
CDR3: CASNSRDRGYPGELFF

size: -
V: TRBV7-2
CDR3: CASSPSGGTDTQYF

size: -
V: TRBV29-1
CDR3: CSVGTGSYQPQHF

size: -
V: TRBV19
CDR3: CATERTGGDYGYTF

size: -
V: TRBV11-2
CDR3: CASSLAPGAGETQYF

size: -
V: TRBV19
CDR3: CASTSRGDSEAFF

size: -
V: TRBV14
CDR3: CASSQALGGGTEAFF

size: -
V: TRBV7-2
CDR3: CASSLPGGNTEAFF

size: -
V: TRBV1
CDR3: CTSSQDSNGRTSYEQYF

size: -
V: TRBV5-4
CDR3: CASSSKTGGPLGSNEQFF

size: -
V: TRBV13
CDR3: CASSARQRSYEQYF

size: -
V: TRBV19
CDR3: CASSIVGRAVNEQFF

size: -
V: TRBV7-2
CDR3: CASSLDAGGWETQYF

size: -
V: TRBV9
CDR3: CASSPGDRGHEQYF

size: -
V: TRBV6-1
CDR3: CASRALRSSYNEQFF